This is a list of T cell receptor beta chains from one sample in a study of cytomegalovirus exposure and HLA in healthy donors. The repertoire was sequenced with immunoSEQ multiplex PCR; TCRdb's copy has only in-frame clones and lacks some. The data hold 120,000 to 150,000 clones, with roughly 80% observed a single time. Sequenced: PBMCs. These receptors all come from a woman aged 50 to 60 in good health and CMV-seropositive. Both conserved end residues are part of each CDR3. A D gene is named only where the DNA matches it firmly. Expanded clones are given a class, and other clones once, few, many or no size at all.

TRBV6-5,few,-,TRBJ2-7,CASSYGREQYF,TGTGCCAGCAGTTACGGGCGCGAGCAGTACTTC
TRBV7-2,-,TRBD2,TRBJ2-5,CASSSRTSGFQETQYF,TGTGCCAGCAGCTCCCGGACTAGCGGCTTCCAAGAGACCCAGTACTTC
TRBV28,-,-,TRBJ2-5,CASNLQGRETQYF,TGTGCCAGCAATCTACAGGGACGAGAGACCCAGTACTTC
TRBV19,-,TRBD1,TRBJ1-5,CASSDRGGYGQPQHF,TGTGCCAGTAGCGACAGGGGGGGCTACGGACAGCCCCAGCATTTT
TRBV9,-,TRBD1,TRBJ1-2,CASSARDRVSYGYTF,TGTGCCAGCAGCGCCCGGGACAGGGTTTCCTATGGCTACACCTTC
TRBV7-3,once,-,TRBJ1-5,CASSLRREGQPQHF,TGTGCCAGCAGCTTAAGACGGGAGGGGCAGCCCCAGCATTTT
TRBV7-6,-,TRBD1,TRBJ2-7,CASSLVTGGFSEQYF,TGTGCCAGCAGCTTAGTGACAGGGGGCTTCTCCGAGCAGTACTTC
TRBV28,many,-,TRBJ1-1,CASSPLNRLNTEAFF,TGTGCCAGCAGTCCGCTGAACAGGTTGAACACTGAAGCTTTCTTT
TRBV29-1,-,-,TRBJ1-3,CSVEALSGNTIYF,TGCAGCGTTGAAGCTCTTTCTGGAAACACCATATATTTT
TRBV9,-,-,TRBJ2-1,CVSSPSVYNEQFF,TGTGTCAGCAGCCCATCAGTTTACAATGAGCAGTTCTTC
TRBV7-9,few,TRBD1,TRBJ1-5,CASSLGTGGSQPQHF,TGTGCCAGCAGCTTAGGGACAGGGGGCAGTCAGCCCCAGCATTTT
TRBV11-2,-,TRBD1,TRBJ2-7,CASSARDRGPYEQYF,TGTGCCAGCAGCGCCCGGGACAGGGGTCCCTACGAGCAGTACTTC
TRBV5-8,few,-,TRBJ1-1,CASSERGRGFTEAFF,TGTGCCAGCAGCGAGCGTGGCAGGGGTTTCACTGAAGCTTTCTTT
TRBV4-2,-,TRBD1,TRBJ1-5,CASSSRTGEVQPQHF,TGTGCCAGCAGCTCGCGGACAGGGGAGGTTCAGCCCCAGCATTTT
TRBV5-1,-,TRBD2,TRBJ2-1,CASTTFGRDNEQFF,TGCGCCAGCACCACCTTTGGGAGGGACAATGAGCAGTTCTTC
TRBV13,once,-,TRBJ1-2,CASLAPRHDYGYTF,TGTGCCAGCCTCGCTCCGAGGCACGACTATGGCTACACCTTC
TRBV4-1,-,-,TRBJ2-2,CASSWGANTGELFF,TGCGCCAGCTCCTGGGGGGCGAACACCGGGGAGCTGTTTTTT
TRBV6-1,few,TRBD2,TRBJ2-7,CASSARTSVYEQYF,TGTGCCAGCAGTGCCCGGACTAGCGTCTACGAGCAGTACTTC
TRBV6-1,-,-,TRBJ2-6,CASSEWNRAEVLTF,TGTGCCAGCAGTGAATGGAACAGGGCGGAGGTCCTGACTTTC
TRBV29-1,once,TRBD1,TRBJ1-5,CSVDAFGTGSGAQHF,TGCAGCGTTGATGCGTTTGGGACAGGGAGCGGGGCCCAGCATTTT
TRBV7-3,once,-,TRBJ2-3,CASSSTLADTQYF,TGTGCCAGCAGCTCAACTTTAGCAGATACGCAGTATTTT
TRBV5-1,-,TRBD1,TRBJ2-5,CASSEGQGPEETQYF,TGCGCCAGCAGCGAAGGACAGGGACCCGAAGAGACCCAGTACTTC
TRBV29-1,-,-,TRBJ2-7,CSVGKTMSSYEQYF,TGCAGCGTTGGGAAGACAATGAGCTCCTACGAGCAGTACTTC
TRBV19,-,TRBD1,TRBJ1-2,CASSRETGQGGYTF,TGTGCCAGTAGTAGGGAGACAGGACAGGGAGGCTACACCTTC
TRBV28,-,-,TRBJ2-3,CAIEKPSTDTQYF,TGTGCCATAGAGAAACCTAGCACAGATACGCAGTATTTT
TRBV28,-,-,TRBJ1-2,CASSLFEVSNYGYTF,TGTGCCAGCAGTTTATTTGAGGTTTCTAACTATGGCTACACCTTC
TRBV7-2,few,-,TRBJ2-5,CASRSPGGGGETQYF,TGTGCCAGCAGATCCCCCGGGGGCGGGGGAGAGACCCAGTACTTC
TRBV7-2,once,-,TRBJ1-2,CASSAVRQAAYGYTF,TGTGCCAGCAGCGCAGTCAGACAGGCCGCCTATGGCTACACCTTC
TRBV7-3,-,TRBD2,TRBJ2-3,CASSLGGGDSDTQYF,TGTGCCAGCAGCTTAGGCGGGGGGGACTCAGATACGCAGTATTTT
TRBV18,-,-,TRBJ2-3,CASSPTVSTDTQYF,TGTGCCAGCTCCCCGACAGTCAGCACAGATACGCAGTATTTT
TRBV6-1,-,-,TRBJ1-1,CASSGVMNTEAFF,TGTGCCAGCAGCGGGGTTATGAACACTGAAGCTTTCTTT
TRBV4-1,-,TRBD1,TRBJ2-5,CASSQGTGQETQYF,TGCGCCAGCAGCCAAGGGACAGGGCAGGAGACCCAGTACTTC
TRBV23-1,-,TRBD1,TRBJ1-2,CASSQSGPGQGRNYGYTF,TGCGCCAGCAGTCAATCGGGGCCCGGACAGGGAAGGAACTATGGCTACACCTTC
TRBV4-3,-,-,TRBJ2-1,CASSQGAKGLEGRNEQFF,TGCGCCAGCAGCCAGGGGGCCAAGGGCCTCGAGGGGAGAAATGAGCAGTTCTTC
TRBV10-3,-,-,TRBJ2-3,CAISAGAVGGDTQYF,TGTGCCATCAGTGCCGGAGCCGTCGGTGGAGATACGCAGTATTTT
TRBV19,-,-,TRBJ1-1,CASTPGAFF,TGTGCCAGTACTCCAGGTGCTTTCTTT
TRBV7-2,-,-,TRBJ1-5,CASSLDGGQPQHF,TGTGCCAGCAGCTTAGATGGGGGGCAGCCCCAGCATTTT
TRBV29-1,few,TRBD2,TRBJ2-5,CSVDRGGRGSQYF,TGCAGCGTTGATCGGGGGGGCCGGGGGTCCCAGTACTTC
TRBV4-3,-,-,TRBJ2-1,CASSQDTPGGHLDEQFF,TGCGCCAGCAGCCAAGATACACCGGGGGGCCACCTTGATGAGCAGTTCTTC
TRBV27,-,TRBD1,TRBJ1-2,CASSPGQGAYGYTF,TGTGCCAGCAGTCCAGGACAGGGGGCATATGGCTACACCTTC
TRBV9,few,TRBD2,TRBJ2-7,CASSPSGRHSPPDEQYF,TGTGCCAGCAGCCCGTCCGGGAGGCACAGCCCTCCCGACGAGCAGTACTTC
TRBV7-3,-,TRBD2,TRBJ2-5,CANREGKETQYF,TGTGCCAACCGGGAGGGAAAAGAGACCCAGTACTTC
TRBV11-2,-,-,TRBJ1-6,CASSLDLFLPLHF,TGTGCCAGCAGCTTAGATCTCTTTTTACCCCTCCACTTT
TRBV2,-,TRBD1,TRBJ2-7,CAILQGAVYEQYF,TGTGCCATCTTACAGGGGGCAGTGTACGAGCAGTACTTC
TRBV10-3,-,TRBD2,TRBJ2-7,CAIRETSGSYEQYF,TGTGCCATCAGGGAGACTAGCGGCTCCTACGAGCAGTACTTC
TRBV11-2,-,-,TRBJ2-7,CASSLEYRAEQYF,TGTGCCAGCAGCTTAGAATACAGGGCCGAGCAGTACTTC
TRBV7-8,-,TRBD2,TRBJ2-1,CASSSQTSGRYNERFF,TGTGCCAGCAGCTCACAGACTAGCGGGCGGTACAATGAGCGGTTCTTC
TRBV5-6,-,-,TRBJ1-2,CASSLWQVGGGYTF,TGTGCCAGCAGCTTGTGGCAGGTGGGGGGAGGCTACACCTTC
TRBV6-5,-,TRBD2,TRBJ2-3,CASTRLAGGTDTQYF,TGTGCCAGCACCCGACTAGCGGGGGGGACAGATACGCAGTATTTT
TRBV7-3,-,-,TRBJ1-6,CASSLGGLGSPLHF,TGTGCCAGCAGCCTAGGCGGGTTAGGGTCACCCCTCCACTTT
TRBV7-3,-,-,TRBJ2-3,CASSLLDSYSTQYF,TGTGCCAGCAGCTTACTCGACAGCTACTCTACGCAGTATTTT
TRBV30,-,-,TRBJ1-1,CAFWTEENTEAFF,TGTGCTTTTTGGACAGAAGAGAACACTGAAGCTTTCTTT
TRBV28,-,TRBD1,TRBJ2-3,CASRRTGSTDTQYF,TGTGCCAGCAGAAGGACAGGTAGCACAGATACGCAGTATTTT
TRBV4-2,-,TRBD2,TRBJ2-3,CASSQERAGGRDTQYF,TGTGCCAGCAGCCAAGAGCGGGCGGGGGGTCGGGATACGCAGTATTTT
TRBV7-9,-,-,TRBJ1-2,CASSSPPGVYGYTF,TGTGCCAGCAGCTCACCCCCAGGGGTTTATGGCTACACCTTC
TRBV7-9,-,TRBD2,TRBJ2-3,CASSLARLAGGFRTDTQYF,TGTGCCAGCAGCTTAGCGCGGCTAGCGGGGGGTTTCCGCACAGATACGCAGTATTTT
TRBV27,-,TRBD1,TRBJ2-7,CASSPRGQGFYEQYF,TGTGCCAGCAGCCCTAGGGGACAGGGGTTCTACGAGCAGTACTTC
TRBV9,-,TRBD2,TRBJ2-1,CASSPRGSGGAYEQFF,TGTGCCAGCAGCCCCCGAGGGAGCGGGGGGGCTTATGAGCAGTTCTTC
TRBV10-3,-,-,TRBJ1-4,CAISEEGVPTNEKLFF,TGTGCCATCAGTGAGGAAGGGGTGCCAACTAATGAAAAACTGTTTTTT
TRBV7-2,-,-,TRBJ2-3,CASSSMGATDTQYF,TGTGCCAGCAGCTCCATGGGGGCCACAGATACGCAGTATTTT